The T cell receptor (beta chain) under discussion was sequenced for a study of blood T cell repertoires in COVID-19. Background on the study: From T cells, B-cell-depleted T cells, or PBMCs came the material, which was cDNA or gDNA.

In the authors' workflow: Amplification from reference gene primers served as the basis for estimated nucleated cell counts. Profiled with immunoSEQ multiplex PCR; TCRdb holds only in-frame clones, not every one. V and J calls and clone size are given by that table; D and trimming were obtained from the DNA. The data contain approximately 180,000 clones, around 90% of them seen just once; the ten biggest clones take up around 0.53%. V was shortened by 5 bases and J by 8 bases, with 13 bases between the two germline ends. CDR1 is LGHNA and CDR2 is YSLEER in the germline V gene. The CDR3 spans 14 residues.

The sequence was obtained from a man aged 50-59 years with acute or convalescent COVID-19. Sequenced: peripheral blood. V usage is TRBV4-3 and J usage is TRBJ1-6; maybe TRBD1 (6 bases). The CDR3 reads CASSEGGADSPLHF. CDR3 DNA sequence: TGCGCCAGCAGCGAGGGGGGGGCGGATTCACCCCTCCACTTT.